Listed below are T cell receptor beta chains from one sample, sequenced in a study of response to subunit inactivated influenza vaccine. TCRdb independently ran MiXCR on the RT-PCR reads; one entry per CDR3 protein. The sample carries some 500,000 distinct CDR3 sequences, around 25% recorded once. This specimen consisted of CD4+ T cells sorted from PBMCs, obtained more than 4 days after vaccination. These TCRs come from a man aged 45-60 years who received an inactivated influenza vaccine. Both conserved end residues are part of each CDR3. Clone size appears in some rows only: once, few, many, or a class for an expanded clone.

v_gene | abundance | CDR3aa
TRBV20-1 | NA | CSATGTATAYEQYF
TRBV24-1 | NA | CATSDSTGLNYNEQFF
TRBV12-3/TRBV12-4 | few | CASSGTATNYGYTF
TRBV30 | NA | CAWRDPGLAGINEQFF
TRBV29-1 | NA | CSAARGALNTGELFF
TRBV4-1 | few | CASSQDSEITDTQYF
TRBV28 | NA | CASTLGPVYEQYF
TRBV20-1 | few | CSANLLQERTQYF
TRBV5-5 | many | CASSLSPFFENEQFF
TRBV5-1 | NA | CASSGGDRGNEQFF
TRBV6-1 | NA | CASKGPGREPQHF
TRBV15 | few | CATSRGLADNEQFF
TRBV7-8 | NA | CASSPQGQGTYNERFF
TRBV9 | few | CASSVRTGYEQYF
TRBV25-1 | NA | CATSGRGSYEQYF
TRBV7-9 | NA | CASSQGTGDTDGYTF
TRBV7-2 | few | CASREDRGHTEAFF
TRBV6-2/TRBV6-3 | NA | CASSYAGVTEAFF
TRBV11-2 | NA | CASSQGLAGVGETQYF
TRBV5-1 | NA | CASSYQTGANTEAFF
TRBV10-1 | few | CASRQGTANTGELFF
TRBV4-2 | few | CASSQDGAGGYNEQFF
TRBV7-2 | NA | CASRIGTGGFYGYTF
TRBV5-4 | few | CASSVGLKETQYF
TRBV20-1 | few | CSARAGRGGTGELFF
TRBV16 | many | CASSRQDSLNQPQHF
TRBV6-2/TRBV6-3 | NA | CASKRGQLYNEQFF
TRBV10-1 | once | CASSESGTVTQYF
TRBV7-3 | few | CASSPGTRGARELFF
TRBV11-2 | NA | CASSLGLGNTIYF
TRBV7-2 | NA | CASSLGGGLGYTF
TRBV24-1 | few | CATSGQRNTEAFF
TRBV7-2 | NA | CASSRSTFNTEAFF
TRBV12-3/TRBV12-4 | NA | CASSSPGTVSYGYTF
TRBV6-2/TRBV6-3 | NA | CASSTDYYGYTF
TRBV5-1 | NA | CASSSKPDRASYEQYF
TRBV20-1 | few | CSARDYGSSYNEQFF
TRBV29-1 | few | CSVDGAQETQYF
TRBV12-3/TRBV12-4 | NA | CASSLSWGGEAFF
TRBV12-3/TRBV12-4 | few | CASSLGREQPQHF
TRBV6-1 | NA | CASRGTATNEKLFF
TRBV5-1 | few | CASSLGYSSDSPLHF
TRBV11-2 | few | CASSFEGYF
TRBV7-9 | few | CASSLWAGTGPGLEADTQYF
TRBV7-9 | few | CASSFDQSYEQYF
TRBV11-2 | many | CASSLGGGRDTQYF
TRBV5-1 | NA | CASSPLTDRSEAFF
TRBV15 | few | CATSRVWGGDTQYF
TRBV29-1 | NA | CSVKSGQSLSTDTQYF
TRBV5-1 | NA | CASSSGPQGGGYTF
TRBV11-2 | few | CASSNRDSKASFHGANVLTF
TRBV28 | few | CASTTWGDAPLHF
TRBV24-1 | NA | CATSVTGGGISYGYTF
TRBV7-2 | NA | CASRPGGTSGGYNEQFF
TRBV7-2 | few | CASSFRQNQPQHF
TRBV6-1 | NA | CASRETGVYYGYTF
TRBV20-1 | few | CSARDVAGTYEQYF
TRBV12-3/TRBV12-4 | NA | CASSLGPVGGQETQYF
TRBV12-3/TRBV12-4 | NA | CASSPRQGASYYGYTF
TRBV18 | NA | CASSPQRGSGGREQYF